This T cell receptor (beta chain) was found in a study of shared clonotypes between healthy human individuals. This CDR3 is built from 13 residues. Germline lookup yields CDR1 MNHEY and CDR2 SVGAGI. V was pared by 7 bases and J by 2 bases, with 10 bases between. Libraries were prepared by immunoSEQ multiplex PCR; TCRdb keeps only in-frame clonotypes and omits some of them. Of some 1,400,000 clones in the sample, more than 95% were seen once. In regard to this clone: Its antigen is unknown.

Findings and limits, study-wide: The authors sampled blood alone, and tissue repertoires likely differ.

The specimen was naive CD4+ T cells sorted from blood. The subset was: CD45RA+ positively selected. The chain combines TRBV6-5 with TRBJ2-3; no definite D call. This receptor was obtained from a man aged 25-45 years in good health. The CDR3 loop reads CASTRPHTDTQYF. The CDR3 region has the DNA TGTGCCAGCACCCGACCACACACAGATACGCAGTATTTT.